This is a list of T cell receptor beta chains from one sample in a study of T cells in Graves' hyperthyroidism and ophthalmopathy. TCRdb re-analysed the multiplex PCR reads in MiXCR, keeping a single row per CDR3 protein. This table has about 400,000 distinct CDR3 sequences, 15% appearing once. Input material: blood. The receptors were sampled from a woman aged 25-40 years with Graves' hyperthyroidism. The CDR3 runs from the conserved cysteine through the conserved F or W. Fields, in order: CDR3 length, D gene, J gene, clone size, V gene, CDR3 protein, CDR3 DNA. The D gene is left open where the match is weak. Size is stated for part of the rows, as once, few or many counts, or as a class when the clone is expanded.

15,-,TRBJ2-3,few,TRBV11-1,CASSSSGILTDTQYF,TGTGCCAGCAGCTCGTCAGGGATACTCACAGATACGCAGTATTTT
14,TRBD2,TRBJ2-5,many,TRBV13,CASSVLAGGETQYF,TGTGCCAGCAGTGTTTTAGCGGGAGGAGAGACCCAGTACTTC
15,TRBD2,TRBJ2-7,many,TRBV11-2,CASSLTERGSYEQYF,TGTGCCAGCAGCTTAACGGAGCGGGGCTCCTACGAGCAGTACTTC
15,-,TRBJ2-5,few,TRBV10-3,CAISESGAGRETQYF,TGTGCCATCAGTGAGTCGGGAGCGGGCCGAGAGACCCAGTACTTC
13,TRBD1,TRBJ1-1,many,TRBV2,CASSGTGRTEAFF,TGTGCCAGCAGTGGGACAGGGAGGACTGAAGCTTTCTTT
16,-,TRBJ1-1,-,TRBV6-1,CASSEPIRGADTEAFF,TGTGCCAGCAGTGAGCCCATCAGGGGTGCAGACACTGAAGCTTTCTTT
15,-,TRBJ2-2,few,TRBV19,CASSIGAARTGELFF,TGTGCCAGTAGTATTGGGGCAGCGAGGACCGGGGAGCTGTTTTTT
15,TRBD1,TRBJ2-2,many,TRBV12-3/TRBV12-4,CASSLGDSFTGELFF,TGTGCCAGCAGTTTGGGGGACAGCTTCACCGGGGAGCTGTTTTTT
15,-,TRBJ1-6,-,TRBV20-1,CSASSQTGYNSPLHF,TGCAGTGCTAGCTCCCAGACAGGCTATAATTCACCCCTCCACTTT
15,TRBD1,TRBJ2-7,few,TRBV28,CASRPWTGDFYEQYF,TGTGCCAGCAGGCCGTGGACAGGGGATTTCTACGAGCAGTACTTC
14,-,TRBJ2-1,many,TRBV15,CATRPWREHNEQFF,TGTGCCACCCGCCCGTGGCGGGAACACAATGAGCAGTTCTTC
14,-,TRBJ2-7,many,TRBV7-3,CASSLIINSYEQYF,TGTGCCAGCAGCTTAATCATAAACTCCTACGAGCAGTACTTC
17,TRBD2,TRBJ2-1,-,TRBV5-6,CASSSETSGSPYNEQFF,TGTGCCAGCAGCTCGGAGACTAGCGGGAGCCCCTACAATGAGCAGTTCTTC
14,-,TRBJ1-5,-,TRBV9,CASSIEGGNQPQHF,TGTGCCAGCAGCATCGAAGGCGGCAATCAGCCCCAGCATTTT
15,TRBD1,TRBJ1-1,many,TRBV27,CASSYQGQSSTEAFF,TGTGCCAGCAGTTACCAGGGACAGTCAAGCACTGAAGCTTTCTTT
15,-,TRBJ1-2,many,TRBV3-1,CASSQVGGVNYGYTF,TGTGCCAGCAGCCAAGTCGGAGGGGTTAACTATGGCTACACCTTC
14,TRBD1,TRBJ2-7,many,TRBV18,CASHKDRASHEQYF,TGTGCCAGCCACAAGGACAGGGCGTCCCACGAGCAGTACTTC
13,-,TRBJ1-5,many,TRBV30,CAWSMQSSEPQHF,TGTGCCTGGAGTATGCAGTCATCGGAGCCCCAGCATTTT
12,-,TRBJ2-2,-,TRBV29-1,CSVGEPTGELFF,TGCAGCGTTGGGGAGCCCACCGGGGAGCTGTTTTTT
14,TRBD2,TRBJ2-1,many,TRBV5-1,CASRGAGVGNEQFF,TGCGCCAGCAGGGGTGCGGGAGTGGGCAATGAGCAGTTCTTC
16,-,TRBJ1-5,few,TRBV27,CASSLSQGDSNQPQHF,TGTGCCAGCAGTTTATCACAGGGAGATAGCAATCAGCCCCAGCATTTT
16,TRBD2,TRBJ2-7,-,TRBV6-1,CASSEALTSGSLKQYF,TGTGCCAGCAGTGAAGCCCTGACTAGCGGGAGTTTAAAGCAGTACTTC
14,-,TRBJ1-5,many,TRBV3-1,CASSQWGGDQPQHF,TGTGCCAGCAGCCAATGGGGGGGCGATCAGCCCCAGCATTTT
16,TRBD2,TRBJ2-3,many,TRBV7-2,CASSLGPTSGTDTQYF,TGTGCCAGCAGCTTAGGACCGACTAGCGGCACAGATACGCAGTATTTT
14,TRBD2,TRBJ2-1,many,TRBV20-1,CSEGSGRALGEQFF,TGCAGTGAAGGAAGCGGGAGGGCCCTAGGGGAGCAGTTCTTC
17,TRBD1,TRBJ2-7,few,TRBV7-8,CASSLEAGGTGAYEQYF,TGTGCCAGCAGCTTAGAGGCCGGGGGGACAGGGGCCTACGAGCAGTACTTC
13,-,TRBJ1-1,-,TRBV14,CASSQILNTEAFF,TGTGCCAGCAGCCAAATACTGAACACTGAAGCTTTCTTT
12,-,TRBJ1-1,many,TRBV6-1,CASSRGPTEAFF,TGTGCCAGCAGTCGTGGGCCCACTGAAGCTTTCTTT
14,TRBD1,TRBJ1-4,many,TRBV12-3/TRBV12-4,CASRPGTESEKLFF,TGTGCCAGCAGGCCCGGGACAGAAAGTGAAAAACTGTTTTTT
15,-,TRBJ1-1,many,TRBV2,CATQWDKVLNTEAFF,TGTGCCACCCAATGGGACAAGGTCTTGAACACTGAAGCTTTCTTT
15,TRBD2,TRBJ2-7,-,TRBV5-1,CASSLVASGAYEQYF,TGCGCCAGCAGCTTGGTGGCTAGCGGAGCCTACGAGCAGTACTTC
14,-,TRBJ2-3,once,TRBV20-1,CSARSQGRTDTQYF,TGCAGTGCTAGATCACAGGGCCGCACAGATACGCAGTATTTT
16,TRBD2,TRBJ2-5,many,TRBV28,CATRDTGLAGLISQYF,TGTGCCACGCGGGACACGGGACTAGCGGGATTGATCAGCCAGTACTTC
12,-,TRBJ2-6,-,TRBV29-1,CSVESGANVLTF,TGCAGCGTTGAATCTGGGGCCAACGTCCTGACTTTC
16,TRBD1,TRBJ1-5,-,TRBV9,CASSADRAYSNQPQHF,TGTGCCAGCAGCGCCGACAGGGCCTATAGCAATCAGCCCCAGCATTTT
16,TRBD2,TRBJ2-2,-,TRBV25-1,CASSLTSGSITGELFF,TGTGCCAGCAGCCTAACTAGCGGGAGTATCACCGGGGAGCTGTTTTTT
17,-,TRBJ2-6,-,TRBV27,CASSLHYRDRGANVLTF,TGTGCCAGCAGTCTTCATTACAGGGATCGGGGGGCCAACGTCCTGACTTTC
16,TRBD1,TRBJ1-1,-,TRBV28,CASSKSHGTVNTEAFF,TGTGCCAGCAGTAAGAGCCACGGGACAGTGAACACTGAAGCTTTCTTT
16,-,TRBJ2-3,-,TRBV5-6,CASSPGISGSTDTQYF,TGTGCCAGCAGCCCGGGGATTAGCGGAAGCACAGATACGCAGTATTTT